Sequencing of this T cell receptor beta chain was carried out in a study of vaccination and CD4 T cells after COVID-19. The sample holds a few counts of this clonotype. The antigen is undetermined. Treatment described: approximately 11-day PBMC culture with coronavirus spike peptide pools or control peptides (ViraFEST assay). Peptide-pool expansion of antigen-specific T cells preceded TCR sequencing in ViraFEST. Positive SARS-CoV-2 PCR tests in convalescent patients dated from March to December 2020, pre-Alpha, Beta and Delta. Fresh IL-2 medium replaced half the culture medium on days 3 and 7. The CDR3 spans 15 residues. Deletions cut 2 bases from V and 10 bases from J, with 15 bases between. The germline V gene has CDR1 MNHNS and CDR2 SASEGT. CD4+ T cells that had been cultured provided DNA sequenced with the Oncomine TCR Beta short-read assay. TCRdb analysed the PCR reads with MiXCR anew, one entry per CDR3 protein. The top ten clones hold roughly 7.8% of a sample with around 25,000 distinct CDR3 sequences, roughly 40% of them seen once.

Findings and caveats of the study: The median count of SARS-CoV-2-reactive clonotypes rose from approximately 21 to 40, not significantly.

Sequencing input: CD4+ T cells from blood, cultured in vitro. V is TRBV6-1 and J is TRBJ1-6; the D is unclear. The receptor was isolated from a human donor who had recovered from COVID-19. The CDR3 loop reads CASSENGFGKSPLHF. DNA for the CDR3: TGTGCCAGCAGTGAAAACGGGTTCGGGAAATCACCCCTCCACTTT.